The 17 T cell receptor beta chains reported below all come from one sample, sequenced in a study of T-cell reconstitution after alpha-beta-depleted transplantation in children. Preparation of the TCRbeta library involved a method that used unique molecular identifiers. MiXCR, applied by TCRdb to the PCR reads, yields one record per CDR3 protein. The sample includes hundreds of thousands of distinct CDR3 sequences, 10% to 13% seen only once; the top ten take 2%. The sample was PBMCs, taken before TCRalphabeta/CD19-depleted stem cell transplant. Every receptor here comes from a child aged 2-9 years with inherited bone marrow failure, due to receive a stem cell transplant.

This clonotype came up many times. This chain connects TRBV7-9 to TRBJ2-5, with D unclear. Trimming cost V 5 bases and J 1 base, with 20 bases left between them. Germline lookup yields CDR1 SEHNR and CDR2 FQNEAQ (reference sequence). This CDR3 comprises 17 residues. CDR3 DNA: TGTGCCAGCAGCCTGGGCAACTTAAGGCCGCGCCAAGAGACCCAGTACTTC. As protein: CASSLGNLRPRQETQYF.

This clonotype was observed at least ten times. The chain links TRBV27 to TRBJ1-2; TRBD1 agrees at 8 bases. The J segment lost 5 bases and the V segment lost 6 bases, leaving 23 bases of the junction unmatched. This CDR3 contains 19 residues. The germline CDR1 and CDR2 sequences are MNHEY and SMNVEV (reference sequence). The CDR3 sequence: CASRVIPGDRRGRGYGYTF. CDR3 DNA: TGTGCCAGCAGAGTGATCCCTGGGGACAGGCGAGGTCGTGGGTATGGCTACACCTTC.

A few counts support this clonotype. CDR3 DNA: TGCGCCAGCAGCGGGAACCGACGAGCGGGAGTGGACGGCGGGGAGCTGTTTTTT. Translated, it gives CASSGNRRAGVDGGELFF. V gene TRBV5-1 combines with J gene TRBJ2-2, with 8 bases fitting TRBD2. CDR1 is SGHRS and CDR2 is YFSETQ in the germline V gene. This CDR3 contains 18 residues. V lost 4 bases to trimming and J lost 7 bases; unmatched junction nucleotides: 18.

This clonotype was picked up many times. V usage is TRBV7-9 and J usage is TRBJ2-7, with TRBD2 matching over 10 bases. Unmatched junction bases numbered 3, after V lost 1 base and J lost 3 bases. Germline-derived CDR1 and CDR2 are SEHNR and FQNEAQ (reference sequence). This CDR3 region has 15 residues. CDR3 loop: CASSLDGLAVYEQYF. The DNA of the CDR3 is TGTGCCAGCAGCTTAGATGGACTAGCGGTCTACGAGCAGTACTTC.

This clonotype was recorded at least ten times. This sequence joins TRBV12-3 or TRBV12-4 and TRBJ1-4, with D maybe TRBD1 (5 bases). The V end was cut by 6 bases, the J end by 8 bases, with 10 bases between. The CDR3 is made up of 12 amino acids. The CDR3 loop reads CASSPGTEKLFF. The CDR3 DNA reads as TGTGCCAGCAGCCCCGGGACCGAAAAACTGTTTTTT.

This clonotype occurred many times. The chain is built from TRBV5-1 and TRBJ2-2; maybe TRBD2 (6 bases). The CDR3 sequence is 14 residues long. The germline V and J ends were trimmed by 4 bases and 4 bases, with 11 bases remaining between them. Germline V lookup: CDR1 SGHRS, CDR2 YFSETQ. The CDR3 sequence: CASSGEAVTGELFF. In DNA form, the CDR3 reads TGCGCCAGCAGCGGGGAGGCGGTCACCGGGGAGCTGTTTTTT.

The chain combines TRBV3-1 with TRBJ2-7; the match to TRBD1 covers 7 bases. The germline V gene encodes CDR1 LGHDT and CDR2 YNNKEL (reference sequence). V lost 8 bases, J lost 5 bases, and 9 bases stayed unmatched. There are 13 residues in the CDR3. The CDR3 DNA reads TGTGCCAGCCGCCCGACAGGGTTCGACGAGCAGTACTTC. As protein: CASRPTGFDEQYF.

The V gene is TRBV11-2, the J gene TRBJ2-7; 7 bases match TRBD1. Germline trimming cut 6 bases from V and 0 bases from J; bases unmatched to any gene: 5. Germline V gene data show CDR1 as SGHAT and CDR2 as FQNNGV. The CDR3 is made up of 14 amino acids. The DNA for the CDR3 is TGTGCCAGCAGGCGCCGGGACAGCTCCTACGAGCAGTACTTC. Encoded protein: CASRRRDSSYEQYF. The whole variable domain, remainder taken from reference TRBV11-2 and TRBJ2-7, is EAGVAQSPRYKIIEKRQSVAFWCNPISGHATLYWYQQILGQGPKLLIQFQNNGVVDDSQLPKDRFSAERLKGVDSTLKIQPAKLEDSAVYLCASRRRDSSYEQYFGPGTRLTVT.

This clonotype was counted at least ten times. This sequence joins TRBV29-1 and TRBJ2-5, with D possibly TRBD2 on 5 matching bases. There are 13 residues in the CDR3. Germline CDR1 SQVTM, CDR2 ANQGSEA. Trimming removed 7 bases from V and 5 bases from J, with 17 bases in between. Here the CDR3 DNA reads TGCAGCGCCCAAGGGAGTGTCCAGGAGACCCAGTACTTC. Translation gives CSAQGSVQETQYF.

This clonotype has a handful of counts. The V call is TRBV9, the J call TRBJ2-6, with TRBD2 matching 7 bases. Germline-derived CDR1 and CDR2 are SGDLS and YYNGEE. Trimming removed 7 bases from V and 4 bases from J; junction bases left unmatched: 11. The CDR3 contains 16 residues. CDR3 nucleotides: TGTGCCAGCCTCGGGAGGACAATCCTGGGGGCCAACGTCCTGACTTTC. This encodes CASLGRTILGANVLTF.

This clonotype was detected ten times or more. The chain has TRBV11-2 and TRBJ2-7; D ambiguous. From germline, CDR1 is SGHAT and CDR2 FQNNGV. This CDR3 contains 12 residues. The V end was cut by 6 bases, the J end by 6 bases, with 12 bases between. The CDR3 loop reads CASRFGRLEQYF. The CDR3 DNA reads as TGTGCCAGCAGATTTGGACGTCTCGAGCAGTACTTC.

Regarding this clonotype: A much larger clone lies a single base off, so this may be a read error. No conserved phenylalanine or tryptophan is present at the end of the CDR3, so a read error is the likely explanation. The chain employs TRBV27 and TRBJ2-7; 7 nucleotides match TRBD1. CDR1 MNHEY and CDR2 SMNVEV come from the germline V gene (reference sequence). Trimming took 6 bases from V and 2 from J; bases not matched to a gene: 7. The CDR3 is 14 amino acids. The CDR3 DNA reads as TGTGCCAGCAGCCACGACAGGGATCCCTACGAGCAGTACTCC. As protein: CASSHDRDPYEQYS.

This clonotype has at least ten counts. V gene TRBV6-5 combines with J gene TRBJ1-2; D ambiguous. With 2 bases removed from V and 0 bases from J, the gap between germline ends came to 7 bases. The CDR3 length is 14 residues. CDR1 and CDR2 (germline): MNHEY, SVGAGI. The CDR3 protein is CASSYAAPNYGYTF. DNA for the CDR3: TGTGCCAGCAGTTACGCGGCACCTAACTATGGCTACACCTTC.

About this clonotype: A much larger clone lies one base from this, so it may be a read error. CDR3 sequence reads: CASSQEAGGYEKFF. CDR3 nucleotide sequence: TGTGCCAGCAGCCAAGAGGCAGGGGGCTATGAGAAGTTCTTC. The rearrangement links TRBV14 to TRBJ2-1; TRBD1 aligns across 8 bases. The CDR3 totals 14 residues. Germline V lookup: CDR1 SGHDN, CDR2 FVKESK.

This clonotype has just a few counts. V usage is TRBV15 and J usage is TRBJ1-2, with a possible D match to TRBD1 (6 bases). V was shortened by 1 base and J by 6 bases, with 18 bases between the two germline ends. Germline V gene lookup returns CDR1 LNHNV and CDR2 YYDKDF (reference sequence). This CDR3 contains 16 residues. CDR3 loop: CATSRGGGRAVDGYTF. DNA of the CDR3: TGTGCCACCAGCAGAGGGGGGGGCCGGGCGGTTGATGGCTACACCTTC.

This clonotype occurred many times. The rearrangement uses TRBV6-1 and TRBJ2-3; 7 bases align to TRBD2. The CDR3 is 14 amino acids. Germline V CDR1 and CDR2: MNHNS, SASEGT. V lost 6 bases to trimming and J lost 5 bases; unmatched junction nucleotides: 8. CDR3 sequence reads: CASSRWEGRDTQYF. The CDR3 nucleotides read TGTGCCAGCAGCCGTTGGGAGGGCCGAGATACGCAGTATTTT.

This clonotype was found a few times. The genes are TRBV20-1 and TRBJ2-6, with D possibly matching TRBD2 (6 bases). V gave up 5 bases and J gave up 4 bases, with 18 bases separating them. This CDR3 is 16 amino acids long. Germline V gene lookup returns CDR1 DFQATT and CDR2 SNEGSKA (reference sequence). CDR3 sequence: CSAVPGLLSGANVLTF. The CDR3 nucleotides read TGCAGTGCTGTCCCGGGACTGCTGTCGGGGGCCAACGTCCTGACTTTC.